This is a list of T cell receptor beta chains from one sample in a study of blood T cell repertoires in COVID-19. This table comes from immunoSEQ multiplex PCR, and its TCRdb copy is limited to in-frame clones, with some not included. The sample holds around 240,000 clones, 90% seen once. The sequenced material came from PBMCs or T cells enriched from blood (not recorded which). The receptor set was obtained from a man aged 50-59 years who had been exposed to COVID-19. Both conserved end residues are part of each CDR3. The order of the fields is D gene, J gene, V gene, clone size, CDR3 protein, CDR3 DNA. The D gene is left open where the match is weak. Size tells how often a clone was seen (once, few, many) or the class of an expanded clone, and some rows leave it out.

>-|TRBJ2-6|TRBV27|once
CASSLLSRSGANVLTF
TGTGCCAGCAGTTTATTGTCGCGATCTGGGGCCAACGTCCTGACTTTC
>-|TRBJ2-3|TRBV12-3/TRBV12-4|-
CACRGMGTDTQYF
TGTGCCTGCCGGGGTATGGGTACAGATACGCAGTATTTT
>-|TRBJ2-6|TRBV2|-
CASTDLLGPGSGANVLTF
TGTGCCAGCACCGACCTTTTGGGCCCAGGCTCCGGGGCCAACGTCCTGACTTTC
>-|TRBJ2-5|TRBV29-1|-
CSAILYETQYF
TGCAGCGCCATTCTATACGAGACCCAGTACTTC
>TRBD2|TRBJ2-7|TRBV28|-
CASSRTGTSGVYEQYF
TGTGCCAGCAGTCGTACCGGGACTAGCGGGGTCTACGAGCAGTACTTC
>TRBD2|TRBJ2-5|TRBV6-4|-
CASSTSGDSGETQYF
TGTGCCAGCAGCACTAGCGGGGATTCAGGAGAGACCCAGTACTTC
>-|TRBJ1-2|TRBV7-8|-
CASTNRQLASNYGYTF
TGTGCCAGCACCAACCGGCAACTAGCATCTAACTATGGCTACACCTTC
>-|TRBJ2-1|TRBV5-5|-
CASSLVEGNNEQFF
TGTGCCAGCAGCTTGGTCGAGGGAAACAATGAGCAGTTCTTC
>-|TRBJ1-5|TRBV29-1|-
CSVGGRGDQPQHF
TGCAGCGTCGGGGGTCGCGGGGATCAGCCCCAGCATTTT
>TRBD1|TRBJ1-5|TRBV2|-
CASRDGQGIRSNQPQHF
TGTGCCAGCAGGGATGGACAGGGGATCAGGAGCAATCAGCCCCAGCATTTT
>TRBD1|TRBJ1-1|TRBV7-3|-
CASSIGQGITEAFF
TGTGCCAGCAGCATCGGACAGGGGATCACTGAAGCTTTCTTT
>-|TRBJ2-7|TRBV27|-
CASSFQSNPGHISYEQYF
TGTGCCAGCAGTTTCCAATCGAACCCGGGACACATATCCTACGAGCAGTACTTC
>-|TRBJ1-1|TRBV7-2|-
CVTRGTEAFF
TGTGTCACACGGGGCACTGAAGCTTTCTTT
>-|TRBJ1-2|TRBV11-1|few
CASSFTGRDYGYTF
TGTGCCAGCAGTTTTACAGGGAGGGACTATGGCTACACCTTC
>TRBD1|TRBJ1-5|TRBV19|-
CASTRGQGGGQPQHF
TGTGCCAGTACCCGAGGACAGGGAGGAGGGCAGCCCCAGCATTTT
>-|TRBJ1-1|TRBV19|-
CASTPYGGAEAFF
TGTGCCAGTACCCCCTACGGGGGGGCTGAAGCTTTCTTT
>TRBD1|TRBJ1-1|TRBV7-3|-
CASSGTGSTEAFF
TGTGCCAGCAGCGGGACAGGGAGCACTGAAGCTTTCTTT
>-|TRBJ2-3|TRBV2|-
CAGGQEGHGTQYF
TGTGCCGGCGGGCAAGAGGGCCATGGTACGCAGTATTTT